One sample yielded the 15 T cell receptor beta chains listed below, sequenced in a study of cytomegalovirus exposure and HLA in healthy donors. The PCR used 60 Vbeta and 13 Jbeta primers. This table comes from immunoSEQ multiplex PCR, and its TCRdb copy is limited to in-frame clones, with some not included. The data hold over 150,000 clones, with roughly 77% observed a single time. The sequenced sample consisted of PBMCs. Source of these receptors: a young man in good health and CMV-seropositive.

This clone came up a few times. The junction does not match germline at one end; this may be a read error. The chain joins TRBV7-9 to TRBJ2-5, with a tentative D call TRBD2 (6 bases). The CDR3 totals 16 residues. The germline V gene has CDR1 SEHNR and CDR2 FQNEAQ (reference sequence). CDR3 sequence reads: CSSSSGRPGRSETQYF. For the CDR3, the DNA is TGTTCCAGCAGCTCTGGGAGGCCAGGGAGAAGTGAGACCCAGTACTTC.

The DNA for the CDR3 is TGTGCCAGCAGTTACGGGGACAGCTCCTACGAGCAGTACTTC. It translates to CASSYGDSSYEQYF. This chain links TRBV6-5 with TRBJ2-7; 7 bases agree with TRBD1. V shed 2 bases and J 0 bases; nucleotides not matched to a gene: 1. Germline CDR1 reads MNHEY; CDR2 reads SVGAGI. The CDR3 spans 14 residues.

A few counts support this clone. This chain uses TRBV19 with TRBJ2-7; 9 bases map to TRBD2. With 5 bases clipped from V and 4 bases from J, the junction kept 6 bases outside the gene matches. This CDR3 is built from 14 residues. CDR1 is LNHDA and CDR2 is SQIVND in the germline V gene (reference sequence). The CDR3: CASSGPSGRYEQYF. The CDR3 bases are TGTGCCAGTAGTGGCCCCAGCGGGAGGTACGAGCAGTACTTC.

The chain couples TRBV4-1 to TRBJ1-1; D is perhaps TRBD1 (5 bases). The ends were cut back, 1 base at V and 5 bases at J, with 14 bases in the middle. Germline assignment: CDR1 MGHRA and CDR2 YSYEKL. This CDR3 has 15 residues. Here the CDR3 reads CASSQVARVDTEAFF. DNA for the CDR3: TGCGCCAGCAGCCAAGTCGCCAGGGTGGATACTGAAGCTTTCTTT.

J is TRBJ1-1 and V is TRBV29-1; the match to TRBD1 covers 7 bases. There are 13 residues in the CDR3. CDR1 is SQVTM and CDR2 is ANQGSEA in the germline V gene. The V gene end was trimmed by 7 bases and the J gene end by 1 base; junction bases not matched to a gene: 6. CDR3 protein: CSGRGQENTEAFF. CDR3 in DNA: TGCAGCGGGAGGGGGCAGGAGAACACTGAAGCTTTCTTT.

The rearrangement uses TRBV9 and TRBJ1-1, with TRBD1 as a possible D gene (5 bases). Germline CDR1 is SGDLS and CDR2 is YYNGEE. The CDR3 is 15 amino acids. The V gene lost 3 bases and the J gene lost 6 bases, with 18 bases spanning the gap. CDR3 nucleotide sequence: TGTGCCAGCAGCGCGGGGGGGGAGGGTTGGGCTGAAGCTTTCTTT. It yields the protein CASSAGGEGWAEAFF.

On this clone itself: Other DNA sequences of this sample code for an identical CDR3. This rearrangement joins TRBV7-8 to TRBJ1-6; D gene uncertain. Per germline, CDR1 SGHVS and CDR2 FQNEAQ. The CDR3 sequence is 13 residues long. Deletions cut 5 bases from V and 8 bases from J, with 10 bases between. The CDR3 sequence is CASSPRLDSPLHF. In nucleotides, the CDR3 is TGTGCCAGCAGCCCTCGCCTAGATTCACCCCTCCACTTT.

CDR3 in DNA: TGTGCCAGCCTGGCCCCCCACACAGATACGCAGTATTTT. It encodes CASLAPHTDTQYF. This sequence joins TRBV6-6 and TRBJ2-3; D call uncertain. Trimming stripped 8 bases from V and 2 bases from J, with 11 bases between. Germline V lookup: CDR1 MNHNY, CDR2 SVGAGI (reference sequence). The CDR3 has 13 residues.

This rearrangement joins TRBV7-2 to TRBJ1-5, with TRBD1 as a possible D gene (6 bases). There are 14 residues in the CDR3. Germline CDR1 SGHTA, CDR2 FQGNSA. Trimming pared 1 base from V and 9 bases from J, leaving 13 bases between. CDR3 coding DNA: TGTGCCAGCAGCTTAGACAGGGACGTTTCGCCCCAGCATTTT. It specifies CASSLDRDVSPQHF.

This chain's CDR3 is CASSLNSGANTGELFF. CDR3 sequence (DNA): TGTGCCAGCAGCTTAAATAGCGGGGCGAACACCGGGGAGCTGTTTTTT. The chain has TRBV7-3 and TRBJ2-2; TRBD2 matches 8 bases. Germline CDR1 is SGHTA and CDR2 is FQGTGA. The CDR3 totals 16 residues. With V trimmed by 1 base and J by 0 bases, 1 base remained unmatched.

This rearrangement joins TRBV7-3 to TRBJ2-2; TRBD2 is a possible D gene (6 bases). Trimming left V 2 bases short and J 8 bases short, with 6 bases between. CDR3 length: 12 amino acids. Germline V CDR1 and CDR2: SGHTA, FQGTGA. The CDR3, as DNA: TGTGCCAGCAGCTTACTAGCGGGGGAGCTGTTTTTT. This encodes CASSLLAGELFF. Complete variable domain (other parts from reference TRBV7-3 and TRBJ2-2): GAGVSQTPSNKVTEKGKYVELRCDPISGHTALYWYRQSLGQGPEFLIYFQGTGAADDSGLPNDRFFAVRPEGSVSTLKIQRTERGDSAVYLCASSLLAGELFFGEGSRLTVL.

The chain employs TRBV7-2 and TRBJ2-1, with 11 bases that match TRBD2. CDR1 SGHTA and CDR2 FQGNSA come from the germline V gene. The V segment lost 5 bases and the J segment 9 bases; nucleotides outside the gene matches: 12. This CDR3 region has 16 residues. The CDR3 protein is CASSPEGTSGRGEQFF. The DNA of the CDR3 is TGTGCCAGCAGCCCCGAGGGCACTAGCGGGAGAGGTGAGCAGTTCTTC.

The J gene is TRBJ2-5, the V gene TRBV12-5, with 8 bases lining up with TRBD1. Trimming took 0 bases from V and 11 from J; bases not matched to a gene: 17. Per germline, CDR1 LGHNT and CDR2 FRNRAP. The CDR3 length is 17 residues. The CDR3 is CASGLVVGRGLTREQYF. The CDR3 DNA reads TGTGCTAGTGGTTTGGTGGTGGGCAGGGGGCTTACAAGGGAGCAGTACTTC. The complete variable domain, with remaining parts taken from reference TRBV12-5 and TRBJ2-5, reads DARVTQTPRHKVTEMGQEVTMRCQPILGHNTVFWYRQTMMQGLELLAYFRNRAPLDDSGMPKDRFSAEMPDATLATLKIQPSEPRDSAVYFCASGLVVGRGLTREQYFGPGTRLLVL.

About this clone itself: The junction shows a germline mismatch at one end, possibly a read error. The chain carries TRBV7-2 and TRBJ1-6; D call uncertain. Germline CDR1 SGHTA, CDR2 FQGNSA. This CDR3 spans 15 amino acids. Written as DNA, the CDR3 is TGTGCCACCAGCCCGCTCCCGCAACGGGGTTCACCCCTCCACTTT. Translating gives CATSPLPQRGSPLHF.

V gene TRBV5-1 combines with J gene TRBJ2-1; D possibly corresponds to TRBD2 (5 bases). CDR3 length equals 13 residues. V was pared by 2 bases and J by 7 bases, with 10 bases between. Germline-derived CDR1 and CDR2 are SGHRS and YFSETQ. CDR3 residues: CASSFNLANEQFF. In DNA, the CDR3 is TGCGCCAGCAGCTTTAATCTAGCAAATGAGCAGTTCTTC. The variable domain in full, with the rest retrieved from reference TRBV5-1 and TRBJ2-1, is KAGVTQTPRYLIKTRGQQVTLSCSPISGHRSVSWYQQTPGQGLQFLFEYFSETQRNKGNFPGRFSGRQFSNSRSEMNVSTLELGDSALYLCASSFNLANEQFFGPGTRLTVL.